The 8 T cell receptor beta chains below were found in one sample sequenced in a study of T-cell reconstitution after alpha-beta-depleted transplantation in children. As it was prepared, the TCRbeta library received unique molecular identifiers. From the PCR reads, TCRdb called clonotypes with MiXCR, one entry per CDR3 protein. The repertoire holds roughly 400,000 distinct CDR3 sequences, with around 21% as singletons. The source was PBMCs from the stem cell graft donor, collected from the stem cell graft. The source of these receptors is a human donor who donated a stem cell graft to a child with acute myeloid leukemia.

This clonotype turned up a few times. The chain combines TRBV20-1 with TRBJ2-7, with D unclear. The V end lost 5 bases, the J end lost 4 bases, and 9 bases lay between the germline ends. From germline, CDR1 is DFQATT and CDR2 SNEGSKA (reference sequence). The CDR3 is made up of 11 amino acids. CDR3 DNA sequence: TGCAGTGCTTTTTCTAGTTACGAGCAGTACTTC. Amino acid sequence: CSAFSSYEQYF.

Only a few counts were recorded for this clonotype. The rearrangement links TRBV7-6 to TRBJ2-1; TRBD2 aligns across 9 bases. The CDR3 extends over 16 amino acids. The germline CDR1 and CDR2 sequences are SGHVS and FNYEAQ. V trimming: 1 base; J trimming: 3 bases; junction bases outside the gene matches: 4. Here the CDR3 DNA reads TGTGCCAGCAGCTTAGAACTAGCGGGCGACTACAATGAGCAGTTCTTC. Translation: CASSLELAGDYNEQFF.

This clonotype was seen repeatedly, ten times or more. The rearrangement uses TRBV12-3 or TRBV12-4 and TRBJ2-1; D is unresolved. The germline V and J ends were trimmed by 1 base and 4 bases, with 5 bases remaining between them. The CDR3 length is 13 residues. The CDR3 loop is CASSLDRYNEQFF. The CDR3 region has the DNA TGTGCCAGCAGTTTAGATCGTTACAATGAGCAGTTCTTC.

This clonotype was seen a handful of times. The chain employs TRBV20-1 and TRBJ2-7; 8 bases agree with TRBD1. This CDR3 has 11 residues. Germline values: CDR1 DFQATT, CDR2 SNEGSKA (reference sequence). After removal of 5 bases from V and 6 bases from J, the junction contained 3 bases not matched to a gene. CDR3 amino acids: CSALQGGEQYF. As DNA, the CDR3 is TGCAGTGCTCTACAGGGGGGCGAGCAGTACTTC.

The J gene is TRBJ1-1, the V gene TRBV6-1, with 8 bases fitting TRBD1. In germline, CDR1 is MNHNS, CDR2 SASEGT. Trimming at V came to 6 bases and at J to 6 bases, leaving 6 bases not matched to a gene. The CDR3 totals 13 residues. The CDR3 loop is CASRRQGTSEAFF. CDR3 bases: TGTGCCAGCAGGCGACAGGGGACTTCTGAAGCTTTCTTT.

The chain employs TRBV29-1 and TRBJ1-3; D gene uncertain. This CDR3 has 11 amino acids. V was pared by 6 bases and J by 4 bases, with 7 bases between. CDR1 is SQVTM, CDR2 ANQGSEA, per germline. CDR3 DNA sequence: TGCAGCGTGGGGAGGGGAAACACCATATATTTT. It specifies CSVGRGNTIYF.

This clonotype was counted between two and nine times. This chain connects TRBV28 to TRBJ2-3, with a tentative D call TRBD2 (5 bases). The CDR3 contains 15 residues. Germline-derived CDR1 and CDR2 are MDHEN and SYDVKM. Deletions cut 1 base from V and 4 bases from J, with 12 bases between. The DNA of the CDR3 is TGTGCCAGCAGTTTATTGGGCACAGCGGCAGATACGCAGTATTTT. Amino acid sequence: CASSLLGTAADTQYF. The full variable domain, rest sourced from reference TRBV28 and TRBJ2-3, is DVKVTQSSRYLVKRTGEKVFLECVQDMDHENMFWYRQDPGLGLRLIYFSYDVKMKEKGDIPEGYSVSREKKERFSLILESASTNQTSMYLCASSLLGTAADTQYFGPGTRLTVL.

The chain carries TRBV7-2 and TRBJ2-3; D possibly corresponds to TRBD2 (5 bases). The CDR3 has 15 amino acids. The V and J ends lost 6 bases and 1 base respectively, with 14 bases between them. Germline CDR1 reads SGHTA; CDR2 reads FQGNSA. CDR3 protein: CASSRSGTGTDTQYF. The CDR3 DNA follows: TGTGCCAGCAGTAGAAGCGGTACTGGCACAGATACGCAGTATTTT. The full variable domain, completed using reference TRBV7-2 and TRBJ2-3, is GAGVSQSPSNKVTEKGKDVELRCDPISGHTALYWYRQSLGQGLEFLIYFQGNSAPDKSGLPSDRFSAERTGGSVSTLTIQRTQQEDSAVYLCASSRSGTGTDTQYFGPGTRLTVL.